The rows below give T cell receptor beta chains drawn from one sample of a study of T-cell memory formation after mild COVID-19. Each CDR3 protein is one row after TCRdb ran MiXCR on the 5' RACE reads. Of 350,000 to 450,000 distinct CDR3 sequences in the sample, around 19% were seen once. What was sequenced was PBMCs or a T cell subset sorted from them (not recorded which). These receptors were collected from an adult woman who had mild COVID-19 (a few samples of this study predate the infection). Cell type and time point are not known. Both conserved end residues are part of each CDR3. The order of the fields is J gene, D gene, clone size, V gene, CDR3 protein, CDR3 DNA. D genes are given only for firm matches. Rows give clone size only sometimes, using once, few, many, or a class for an expanded clone.

J gene: TRBJ1-5
D gene: TRBD1
clone size: -
V gene: TRBV18
CDR3 protein: CASSIGQANQPQHF
CDR3 DNA: TGTGCCAGCTCAATCGGACAGGCCAATCAGCCCCAGCATTTT

J gene: TRBJ2-1
D gene: TRBD2
clone size: few
V gene: TRBV7-9
CDR3 protein: CASRPGLAIDNEQFF
CDR3 DNA: TGTGCCAGCAGACCGGGACTAGCGATCGACAATGAGCAGTTCTTC

J gene: TRBJ1-1
D gene: -
clone size: few
V gene: TRBV4-3
CDR3 protein: CASSSTRWGNTEAFF
CDR3 DNA: TGCGCCAGCAGCTCTACTCGGTGGGGGAACACTGAAGCTTTCTTT

J gene: TRBJ2-2
D gene: TRBD2
clone size: many
V gene: TRBV7-3
CDR3 protein: CASSSGLGDTGELFF
CDR3 DNA: TGTGCCAGCAGCTCCGGACTAGGCGACACCGGGGAGCTGTTTTTT

J gene: TRBJ1-1
D gene: -
clone size: -
V gene: TRBV10-3
CDR3 protein: CAISVGETEAFF
CDR3 DNA: TGTGCCATCAGTGTGGGGGAGACTGAAGCTTTCTTT

J gene: TRBJ2-5
D gene: -
clone size: -
V gene: TRBV5-6
CDR3 protein: CASSLVQKETQYF
CDR3 DNA: TGTGCCAGCAGCTTGGTCCAGAAAGAGACCCAGTACTTC

J gene: TRBJ2-5
D gene: TRBD2
clone size: -
V gene: TRBV6-5
CDR3 protein: CASSGAGGGETQYF
CDR3 DNA: TGTGCCAGCTCCGGAGCGGGGGGTGGAGAGACCCAGTACTTC

J gene: TRBJ2-2
D gene: TRBD1
clone size: -
V gene: TRBV29-1
CDR3 protein: CSVKGDRVYGELFF
CDR3 DNA: TGCAGCGTTAAGGGGGACAGGGTTTACGGGGAGCTGTTTTTT

J gene: TRBJ1-2
D gene: -
clone size: -
V gene: TRBV3-1
CDR3 protein: CASSQDPRVDGYTF
CDR3 DNA: TGTGCCAGCAGCCAAGATCCCAGGGTAGATGGCTACACCTTC

J gene: TRBJ2-5
D gene: -
clone size: -
V gene: TRBV4-1
CDR3 protein: CASSQPPLGSVEETQYF
CDR3 DNA: TGCGCCAGCAGCCAGCCCCCCTTGGGTAGCGTGGAAGAGACCCAGTACTTC

J gene: TRBJ2-1
D gene: -
clone size: -
V gene: TRBV10-3
CDR3 protein: CAISESPVSVNEQFF
CDR3 DNA: TGTGCCATCAGTGAGTCCCCAGTCAGTGTCAATGAGCAGTTCTTC

J gene: TRBJ2-7
D gene: -
clone size: -
V gene: TRBV7-9
CDR3 protein: CASSPRGSEQYF
CDR3 DNA: TGTGCCAGCAGCCCCCGCGGGTCCGAGCAGTACTTC

J gene: TRBJ1-2
D gene: -
clone size: -
V gene: TRBV12-5
CDR3 protein: CASGGSLRGSGYTF
CDR3 DNA: TGTGCTAGTGGTGGATCCCTCCGCGGGTCTGGCTACACCTTC

J gene: TRBJ2-3
D gene: -
clone size: -
V gene: TRBV5-1
CDR3 protein: CATSGGGTSTDTQYF
CDR3 DNA: TGCGCCACCTCCGGCGGGGGCACTAGCACAGATACGCAGTATTTT

J gene: TRBJ1-5
D gene: -
clone size: few
V gene: TRBV7-2
CDR3 protein: CASSTPASNQPQHF
CDR3 DNA: TGTGCCAGCAGTACTCCCGCTAGCAATCAGCCCCAGCATTTT

J gene: TRBJ1-1
D gene: TRBD1
clone size: -
V gene: TRBV18
CDR3 protein: CASSPNRGPTEAFF
CDR3 DNA: TGTGCCAGCTCACCAAACAGGGGGCCCACTGAAGCTTTCTTT

J gene: TRBJ2-3
D gene: TRBD2
clone size: -
V gene: TRBV27
CDR3 protein: CASRRERGQLNTQYF
CDR3 DNA: TGTGCCAGCAGACGAGAGCGGGGTCAACTTAATACGCAGTATTTT

J gene: TRBJ1-5
D gene: -
clone size: -
V gene: TRBV20-1
CDR3 protein: CSAMDGYQPQHF
CDR3 DNA: TGCAGTGCTATGGACGGTTATCAGCCCCAGCATTTT

J gene: TRBJ2-3
D gene: -
clone size: -
V gene: TRBV20-1
CDR3 protein: CSARGFGGPSTDTQYF
CDR3 DNA: TGCAGTGCTAGGGGTTTCGGCGGGCCTAGCACAGATACGCAGTATTTT

J gene: TRBJ2-3
D gene: -
clone size: few
V gene: TRBV12-3/TRBV12-4
CDR3 protein: CASSRSQGTDTQYF
CDR3 DNA: TGTGCCAGCAGTAGGAGTCAGGGAACAGATACGCAGTATTTT

J gene: TRBJ1-2
D gene: -
clone size: -
V gene: TRBV6-6
CDR3 protein: CASRGGGYYGYTF
CDR3 DNA: TGTGCCAGCAGGGGTGGGGGGTACTATGGCTACACCTTC

J gene: TRBJ1-2
D gene: -
clone size: -
V gene: TRBV29-1
CDR3 protein: CSVEAGELTFSGYTF
CDR3 DNA: TGCAGCGTTGAGGCTGGGGAGCTTACCTTCTCTGGCTACACCTTC

J gene: TRBJ2-6
D gene: -
clone size: few
V gene: TRBV21-1
CDR3 protein: CASSNIVGTYSGANVLTF
CDR3 DNA: TGTGCCAGCAGCAATATCGTGGGGACCTATTCTGGGGCCAACGTCCTGACTTTC

J gene: TRBJ2-7
D gene: TRBD1
clone size: few
V gene: TRBV24-1
CDR3 protein: CATSAYGQEWSHEQYF
CDR3 DNA: TGTGCCACCAGTGCCTACGGACAGGAATGGAGCCACGAGCAGTACTTC

J gene: TRBJ2-7
D gene: -
clone size: few
V gene: TRBV5-5
CDR3 protein: CASSLEWGKKQYF
CDR3 DNA: TGTGCCAGCAGCTTGGAGTGGGGTAAGAAGCAGTACTTC

J gene: TRBJ1-1
D gene: -
clone size: -
V gene: TRBV27
CDR3 protein: CASTLGGVNTEAFF
CDR3 DNA: TGTGCCAGCACGCTCGGGGGGGTGAACACTGAAGCTTTCTTT

J gene: TRBJ1-6
D gene: -
clone size: -
V gene: TRBV7-9
CDR3 protein: CASSPKPNSPLHF
CDR3 DNA: TGTGCCAGCAGCCCAAAACCCAATTCACCCCTCCACTTT

J gene: TRBJ2-5
D gene: TRBD2
clone size: -
V gene: TRBV7-9
CDR3 protein: CASSLTSGVWETQYF
CDR3 DNA: TGTGCCAGCAGCTTGACTAGCGGGGTCTGGGAGACCCAGTACTTC

J gene: TRBJ1-1
D gene: TRBD1
clone size: -
V gene: TRBV19
CDR3 protein: CATLPPTGRDTEAFF
CDR3 DNA: TGTGCCACCCTGCCCCCGACAGGGAGGGACACTGAAGCTTTCTTT

J gene: TRBJ2-5
D gene: -
clone size: -
V gene: TRBV25-1
CDR3 protein: CASSERQRPRVEETQYF
CDR3 DNA: TGTGCCAGCAGTGAAAGACAGAGGCCACGGGTTGAAGAGACCCAGTACTTC

J gene: TRBJ2-7
D gene: -
clone size: -
V gene: TRBV7-6
CDR3 protein: CASKPQPDRSYEQYF
CDR3 DNA: TGTGCCAGCAAGCCACAACCGGACAGATCCTACGAGCAGTACTTC

J gene: TRBJ2-5
D gene: -
clone size: -
V gene: TRBV18
CDR3 protein: CASSPPLGSQETQYF
CDR3 DNA: TGTGCCAGCTCACCACCGTTAGGGAGCCAAGAGACCCAGTACTTC

J gene: TRBJ1-1
D gene: -
clone size: -
V gene: TRBV18
CDR3 protein: CASSPGATEAFF
CDR3 DNA: TGTGCCAGCTCACCGGGGGCCACTGAAGCTTTCTTT

J gene: TRBJ2-3
D gene: TRBD2
clone size: -
V gene: TRBV6-2/TRBV6-3
CDR3 protein: CASSSFPISGASTDTQYF
CDR3 DNA: TGTGCCAGCAGCTCATTCCCAATTAGCGGGGCTAGCACAGATACGCAGTATTTT

J gene: TRBJ1-1
D gene: -
clone size: -
V gene: TRBV5-1
CDR3 protein: CASSQIPDRYNTEAFF
CDR3 DNA: TGCGCCAGCAGCCAAATCCCCGACAGATATAACACTGAAGCTTTCTTT

J gene: TRBJ2-1
D gene: TRBD2
clone size: -
V gene: TRBV6-5
CDR3 protein: CASSYSGLAGGDYNEQFF
CDR3 DNA: TGTGCCAGCAGTTACTCGGGACTAGCGGGGGGAGACTACAATGAGCAGTTCTTC

J gene: TRBJ2-7
D gene: -
clone size: few
V gene: TRBV4-2
CDR3 protein: CASSQEPTLVDEQYF
CDR3 DNA: TGTGCCAGCAGCCAAGAACCCACCCTCGTCGACGAGCAGTACTTC

J gene: TRBJ2-7
D gene: TRBD2
clone size: many
V gene: TRBV6-2/TRBV6-3
CDR3 protein: CASIDGRLAGAYEQYF
CDR3 DNA: TGTGCCAGCATCGACGGGCGGCTAGCGGGAGCCTACGAGCAGTACTTC

J gene: TRBJ2-1
D gene: -
clone size: -
V gene: TRBV7-9
CDR3 protein: CASTLPGTHYNEQFF
CDR3 DNA: TGTGCCAGCACCCTCCCAGGAACCCATTACAATGAGCAGTTCTTC

J gene: TRBJ2-1
D gene: -
clone size: -
V gene: TRBV20-1
CDR3 protein: CSAREGESALNEQFF
CDR3 DNA: TGCAGTGCTAGAGAGGGCGAGAGCGCACTCAATGAGCAGTTCTTC

J gene: TRBJ1-2
D gene: TRBD1
clone size: -
V gene: TRBV5-6
CDR3 protein: CASSLLGQGAGYTF
CDR3 DNA: TGTGCCAGCAGCTTGTTGGGACAGGGGGCTGGCTACACCTTC

J gene: TRBJ1-2
D gene: -
clone size: few
V gene: TRBV27
CDR3 protein: CASSPTNKGSYTF
CDR3 DNA: TGTGCCAGCAGTCCGACCAATAAGGGAAGCTACACCTTC

J gene: TRBJ2-2
D gene: -
clone size: -
V gene: TRBV12-3/TRBV12-4
CDR3 protein: CASSLRADTGELFF
CDR3 DNA: TGTGCCAGCAGTTTAAGGGCAGACACCGGGGAGCTGTTTTTT

J gene: TRBJ2-5
D gene: -
clone size: few
V gene: TRBV5-1
CDR3 protein: CASSFKREETQYF
CDR3 DNA: TGCGCCAGCAGCTTTAAGAGAGAAGAGACCCAGTACTTC

J gene: TRBJ2-1
D gene: -
clone size: few
V gene: TRBV5-1
CDR3 protein: CASSRPQGGSYNEQFF
CDR3 DNA: TGCGCCAGCAGCCGCCCCCAGGGGGGTTCCTACAATGAGCAGTTCTTC

J gene: TRBJ2-7
D gene: TRBD2
clone size: few
V gene: TRBV6-2/TRBV6-3
CDR3 protein: CASSSPISGRASEQYF
CDR3 DNA: TGTGCCAGCAGTTCCCCCATTAGCGGGAGGGCCTCCGAGCAGTACTTC

J gene: TRBJ2-7
D gene: -
clone size: -
V gene: TRBV4-3
CDR3 protein: CASSQGEARGEQYF
CDR3 DNA: TGCGCCAGCAGCCAAGGGGAGGCCCGCGGCGAGCAGTACTTC

J gene: TRBJ2-3
D gene: -
clone size: few
V gene: TRBV27
CDR3 protein: CASSGGLYTDTQYF
CDR3 DNA: TGTGCCAGCAGTGGGGGCCTTTACACAGATACGCAGTATTTT

J gene: TRBJ2-7
D gene: -
clone size: few
V gene: TRBV5-1
CDR3 protein: CASSLDQAYSYEQYF
CDR3 DNA: TGCGCCAGCAGCTTGGATCAGGCCTACTCCTACGAGCAGTACTTC

J gene: TRBJ2-7
D gene: TRBD1
clone size: -
V gene: TRBV7-8
CDR3 protein: CASSRVPGQGNEQYF
CDR3 DNA: TGTGCCAGCAGCCGAGTCCCGGGACAGGGGAACGAGCAGTACTTC

J gene: TRBJ2-1
D gene: TRBD2
clone size: -
V gene: TRBV9
CDR3 protein: CASSFSGAEQFF
CDR3 DNA: TGTGCCAGCAGCTTTAGCGGGGCTGAGCAGTTCTTC

J gene: TRBJ2-3
D gene: -
clone size: few
V gene: TRBV11-2
CDR3 protein: CASSLDSWGTTDTQYF
CDR3 DNA: TGTGCCAGCAGCTTAGACTCCTGGGGGACCACAGATACGCAGTATTTT

J gene: TRBJ2-1
D gene: -
clone size: few
V gene: TRBV7-9
CDR3 protein: CASSLAGTADNEQFF
CDR3 DNA: TGTGCCAGCAGCCTGGCCGGGACGGCAGACAATGAGCAGTTCTTC

J gene: TRBJ2-1
D gene: TRBD1
clone size: -
V gene: TRBV12-3/TRBV12-4
CDR3 protein: CASSPTDRHRNEQFF
CDR3 DNA: TGTGCCAGCAGTCCAACGGACAGGCATCGGAATGAGCAGTTCTTC